Below are 10 T cell receptor beta chains sequenced from a single sample in a study of T cell responses to AZD1222 COVID-19 vaccine. TCRdb's table, derived via immunoSEQ multiplex PCR, lists solely in-frame clones and lacks some. The data hold 95,000 to 100,000 clones, with roughly 90% observed a single time. Sequenced here: peripheral blood, sampled on day 0 of AZD1222 vaccination. The origin of the receptors is an adult in good health.

V gene TRBV10-3 combines with J gene TRBJ1-1; 8 bases agree with TRBD1. The CDR3 spans 16 residues. V lost 4 bases, J lost 3 bases, and 10 bases stayed unmatched. Germline V lookup: CDR1 ENHRY, CDR2 SYGVKD. Written as DNA, the CDR3 is TGTGCCATCAGTGCGAGGCAGGGGGCGAGGGACACTGAAGCTTTCTTT. Its protein is CAISARQGARDTEAFF.

The rearrangement links TRBV6-1 to TRBJ1-1; D call uncertain. Germline assignment: CDR1 MNHNS and CDR2 SASEGT. CDR3 size: 13 residues. V was clipped by 2 bases and J by 6 bases, with 10 bases between them. CDR3 amino acids: CASSELPRAEAFF. DNA for the CDR3: TGTGCCAGCAGTGAACTCCCGAGGGCTGAAGCTTTCTTT.

This rearrangement joins TRBV19 to TRBJ1-3; no clear D. CDR1 is LNHDA and CDR2 is SQIVND in the germline V gene (reference sequence). CDR3 size: 15 residues. Trimming took 6 bases from V and 2 from J, leaving 14 bases between them. CDR3 protein: CASSSGGRPGNTIYF. The CDR3 DNA is TGTGCCAGTAGCAGCGGCGGACGGCCTGGAAACACCATATATTTT.

The J gene is TRBJ1-4, the V gene TRBV7-9, with no clear D. Germline CDR1 and CDR2: SEHNR and FQNEAQ (reference sequence). Trimming removed 1 base from V and 0 bases from J, with 15 bases in between. The CDR3 has 18 residues. CDR3 DNA: TGTGCCAGCAGCTTAGGCGCCACTGGTATCGCAACTAATGAAAAACTGTTTTTT. Protein product: CASSLGATGIATNEKLFF.

CDR3 residues: CASRLVNQPQHF. CDR3 bases: TGTGCCAGCAGACTGGTGAATCAGCCCCAGCATTTT. J is TRBJ1-5 and V is TRBV6-5; no clear D gene. V dropped 6 bases and J dropped 4 bases, with 7 bases sitting between them. Germline values: CDR1 MNHEY, CDR2 SVGAGI. The CDR3 sequence is 12 residues long.

The J gene is TRBJ1-2, the V gene TRBV10-3; D is unclear. CDR3 size: 13 residues. Trimming took 6 bases from V and 6 from J, leaving 14 bases between them. The germline gives CDR1 ENHRY, CDR2 SYGVKD. CDR3 in amino acids: CAIRGGNTDGYTF. DNA for the CDR3: TGTGCCATCAGGGGAGGGAACACAGATGGCTACACCTTC.

This clone has more than one count but fewer than ten. This sequence joins TRBV4-2 and TRBJ2-3, with D maybe TRBD2 (6 bases). The CDR3 is made up of 15 amino acids. The V gene lost 4 bases and the J gene lost 3 bases, with 14 bases spanning the gap. In germline, CDR1 is LGHNA, CDR2 YNFKEQ. As DNA, the CDR3 is TGTGCCAGCAGCCCTGGATCGCGGGATACAGATACGCAGTATTTT. It is translated as CASSPGSRDTDTQYF.

The rearrangement uses TRBV4-1 and TRBJ2-7; 10 positions match TRBD1. CDR3 length: 16 residues. The V gene end was trimmed by 0 bases and the J gene end by 3 bases; junction bases not matched to a gene: 5. Germline CDR1 reads MGHRA; CDR2 reads YSYEKL. This chain's CDR3 is CASSQEGTGAIYEQYF. CDR3 in DNA: TGCGCCAGCAGCCAAGAAGGGACAGGGGCAATCTACGAGCAGTACTTC.

As DNA, the CDR3 is TGTGCCAGCAGTTTAGCGGGAGGGAGCTACGAGCAGTACTTC. As protein: CASSLAGGSYEQYF. The chain is built from TRBV28 and TRBJ2-7; 9 bases map to TRBD2. Germline V CDR1 and CDR2: MDHEN, SYDVKM. J lost 3 bases, V lost 2 bases, and 2 bases had no gene match. The CDR3 totals 14 residues.

The rearrangement links TRBV11-2 to TRBJ2-7; D gene unclear. This CDR3 comprises 17 residues. Germline-derived CDR1 and CDR2 are SGHAT and FQNNGV. V was shortened by 5 bases and J by 3 bases, with 23 bases between the two germline ends. In DNA form, the CDR3 reads TGTGCCAGCAGCCCCCTCTCCTTAAATTCTCCAGACTACGAGCAGTACTTC. Its translation: CASSPLSLNSPDYEQYF.